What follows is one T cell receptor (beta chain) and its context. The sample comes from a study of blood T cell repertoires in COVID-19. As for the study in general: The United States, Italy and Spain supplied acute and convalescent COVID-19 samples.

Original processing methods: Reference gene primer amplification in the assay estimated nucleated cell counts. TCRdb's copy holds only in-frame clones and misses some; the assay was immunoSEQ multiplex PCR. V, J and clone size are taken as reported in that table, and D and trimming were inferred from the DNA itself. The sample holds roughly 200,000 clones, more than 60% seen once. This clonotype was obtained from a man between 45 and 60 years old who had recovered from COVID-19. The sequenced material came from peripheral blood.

This CDR3 reads CASSVDPGQGYSNQPQHF. The CDR3 DNA follows: TGCGCCAGCAGCGTGGATCCGGGACAGGGGTATAGCAATCAGCCCCAGCATTTT. The rearrangement joins TRBV5-1 to TRBJ1-5; 10 bases line up with TRBD1. Trimming cost V 4 bases and J 0 bases; bases outside gene matches: 10. Germline values: CDR1 SGHRS, CDR2 YFSETQ. The CDR3 is made up of 18 amino acids.